Reported below is one TCR beta chain. Its antigen is currently unknown. The sample comes from a study of cytotoxic CD8 clonotypes in ibrutinib-treated CLL. Study in general: Response was recorded as partial in some 24 patients and complete in 2; at median 68 months, roughly 14 remained remitted and some 12 had progressed. The taking of response samples occurred after a median approximately twelve months of treatment, with a range of 6 to 36. The average sample held approximately 240,000 productive templates and almost 95,000 productive rearrangements. Study-level findings and limits: Baseline clonality, above age-matched healthy donor levels, tracked circulating CD8+ T-cell counts.

Here immunoSEQ multiplex PCR was the method, and the copy in TCRdb shows in-frame clones only, minus some. The sample holds more than 110,000 clones; 70% to 90% are singletons and the top ten take roughly 7.6%. Sequenced here: PBMCs, sampled after 36 months of ibrutinib treatment. This clonotype was obtained from a human donor with chronic lymphocytic leukemia.

CDR3 region: CASSPRDAETQYF. Written as DNA, the CDR3 is TGTGCCAGCTCACCACGGGACGCCGAGACCCAGTACTTC. V and J are TRBV18 and TRBJ2-5; the D call may be TRBD1 or TRBD2 (5 bases each). Trimming removed 1 base from V and 5 bases from J, with 8 bases in between. The CDR3 is made up of 13 amino acids. The germline V gene has CDR1 KGHSH and CDR2 LQKENI. Based on the CDR3 plus reference TRBV18 and TRBJ2-5, the full variable domain is NAGVMQNPRHLVRRRGQEARLRCSPMKGHSHVYWYRQLPEEGLKFMVYLQKENIIDESGMPKERFSAEFPKEGPSILRIQQVVRGDSAAYFCASSPRDAETQYFGPGTRLLVL.